The subject of this entry is one T cell receptor beta chain. Libraries were prepared by immunoSEQ multiplex PCR; TCRdb keeps only in-frame clonotypes and omits some of them. Among hundreds of thousands of clones listed, over 75% were seen once. This sample was taken from a study of shared T cell receptors in the human thymus. The germline V gene has CDR1 SQVTM and CDR2 ANQGSEA. V gave up 3 bases and J gave up 4 bases; unmatched junction bases: 17. CDR3 size: 17 residues. These data were likewise used in another study, on human thymus T cells. From that study: Thymic samples were excised during corrective heart operations.

The clonotype was recovered from a boy in the first two years of life with a congenital heart defect. V is TRBV29-1 and J is TRBJ2-5, with 7 positions matching TRBD1. The specimen sequenced was thymocytes. CDR3 sequence (DNA): TGCAGCGTTGATTCGCCTGACCCGGGACAGCTAGGAGAGACCCAGTACTTC. It translates to CSVDSPDPGQLGETQYF.